A selection of T cell receptor beta chains follows, all from one sample in a study of blood T cell repertoires in COVID-19. Using immunoSEQ multiplex PCR, the repertoire was profiled, and TCRdb retains in-frame clones only, with some absent. The data hold 400,000 or so clones, with roughly 88% observed a single time. Input material: PBMCs or T cells enriched from blood (not recorded which). Source of these receptors: a woman in her thirties or forties with acute COVID-19. Both conserved end residues are part of each CDR3. The D gene is left open where the match is weak. Not all rows give a size; the values are once, few, many and, for expanded clones, a class.

size: .
J: TRBJ2-7
V: TRBV24-1
D: .
CDR3: CATSDRYEQYF
DNA: TGTGCCACCAGTGATCGGTACGAGCAGTACTTC

size: .
J: TRBJ2-6
V: TRBV2
D: TRBD1
CDR3: CASSEEWAGGGSGANVLTF
DNA: TGTGCCAGCAGTGAAGAATGGGCAGGGGGTGGCTCTGGGGCCAACGTCCTGACTTTC

size: .
J: TRBJ1-2
V: TRBV7-9
D: TRBD1
CDR3: CASSLGRGQGNYGYTF
DNA: TGTGCCAGCAGCTTAGGGCGCGGACAGGGGAACTATGGCTACACCTTC

size: .
J: TRBJ2-3
V: TRBV19
D: .
CDR3: CASSPTASTDTQYF
DNA: TGTGCCAGTAGCCCGACAGCTAGCACAGATACGCAGTATTTT

size: .
J: TRBJ2-1
V: TRBV21-1
D: .
CDR3: CASSKSQGLAAYNEQFF
DNA: TGTGCCAGCAGCAAAAGTCAGGGACTAGCGGCCTACAATGAGCAGTTCTTC

size: .
J: TRBJ1-1
V: TRBV4-1
D: TRBD1
CDR3: CASSRGQGTEAFF
DNA: TGCGCCAGCAGCCGGGGACAGGGGACTGAAGCTTTCTTT

size: .
J: TRBJ1-6
V: TRBV2
D: .
CDR3: CASKRQGSYNSPLHF
DNA: TGTGCCAGCAAGAGACAAGGCTCCTATAATTCACCCCTCCACTTT

size: .
J: TRBJ1-1
V: TRBV7-9
D: .
CDR3: CASSSVGANTEAFF
DNA: TGTGCCAGCAGCTCAGTGGGGGCGAACACTGAAGCTTTCTTT

size: .
J: TRBJ1-2
V: TRBV6-6
D: .
CDR3: CASSSTPDRPPWGYTF
DNA: TGTGCCAGCAGTTCGACCCCCGACAGGCCGCCGTGGGGCTACACCTTC

size: .
J: TRBJ1-5
V: TRBV2
D: TRBD1
CDR3: CASRGTGGGSNQPQHF
DNA: TGTGCCAGCAGAGGGACAGGAGGAGGGAGCAATCAGCCCCAGCATTTT

size: .
J: TRBJ1-3
V: TRBV11-2
D: TRBD1
CDR3: CASSSGQGTGNTIYF
DNA: TGTGCCAGCAGCTCCGGACAGGGGACTGGAAACACCATATATTTT

size: .
J: TRBJ1-2
V: TRBV11-2
D: .
CDR3: CASSLDTGNYGYTF
DNA: TGTGCCAGCAGCTTAGATACAGGGAACTATGGCTACACCTTC

size: .
J: TRBJ2-3
V: TRBV11-3
D: .
CDR3: CASSRGASTDTQYF
DNA: TGTGCCAGCAGCCGGGGGGCTAGCACAGATACGCAGTATTTT

size: .
J: TRBJ2-7
V: TRBV15
D: TRBD1
CDR3: CATSMNQGAYEQYF
DNA: TGTGCCACCAGTATGAATCAGGGGGCCTACGAGCAGTACTTC

size: .
J: TRBJ2-3
V: TRBV4-2
D: .
CDR3: CASSQDLYAGTQYF
DNA: TGTGCCAGCAGCCAAGATCTCTACGCGGGGACGCAGTATTTT

size: .
J: TRBJ2-5
V: TRBV19
D: TRBD2
CDR3: CASSFLAGAGETQYF
DNA: TGTGCCAGTAGTTTCCTAGCGGGGGCGGGAGAGACCCAGTACTTC

size: .
J: TRBJ2-1
V: TRBV2
D: .
CDR3: CASREGPYNEQFF
DNA: TGTGCCAGCAGGGAAGGGCCCTACAATGAGCAGTTCTTC

size: .
J: TRBJ2-7
V: TRBV21-1
D: .
CDR3: CASVRFGQGIPPYEQYF
DNA: .

size: .
J: TRBJ1-2
V: TRBV30
D: .
CDR3: CAWPTGKVYGYTF
DNA: TGTGCCTGGCCAACAGGGAAAGTCTATGGCTACACCTTC

size: .
J: TRBJ1-3
V: TRBV19
D: .
CDR3: CASSPLRGTGNTIYF
DNA: TGTGCCAGTAGTCCATTGAGGGGGACTGGAAACACCATATATTTT

size: .
J: TRBJ2-7
V: TRBV6-5
D: TRBD2
CDR3: CASRGTSFTVEQYF
DNA: TGTGCCAGCAGGGGGACTAGCTTCACCGTCGAGCAGTACTTC

size: .
J: TRBJ2-1
V: TRBV6-5
D: TRBD1
CDR3: CAIADRGPENEQFF
DNA: TGTGCCATCGCCGACAGGGGGCCGGAGAATGAGCAGTTCTTC

size: once
J: TRBJ1-2
V: TRBV5-1
D: .
CDR3: CASSFMVGANYGYTF
DNA: TGCGCCAGCAGCTTTATGGTAGGGGCTAACTATGGCTACACCTTC

size: .
J: TRBJ2-1
V: TRBV11-3
D: TRBD2
CDR3: CASSPGTSGYNEQFF
DNA: TGTGCCAGCAGCCCCGGGACTAGCGGTTACAATGAGCAGTTCTTC

size: .
J: TRBJ1-6
V: TRBV7-9
D: .
CDR3: CASSLVGDYNSPLHF
DNA: TGTGCCAGCAGCTTAGTGGGAGACTATAATTCACCCCTCCACTTT

size: .
J: TRBJ1-6
V: TRBV11-2
D: TRBD1
CDR3: CASSLGQNNSPLHF
DNA: TGTGCCAGCAGCTTGGGACAGAATAATTCACCCCTCCACTTT

size: .
J: TRBJ2-1
V: TRBV5-4
D: TRBD1
CDR3: CASSGRGPNYNEQFF
DNA: TGTGCCAGCAGCGGAAGGGGGCCCAACTACAATGAGCAGTTCTTC

size: .
J: TRBJ1-4
V: TRBV6-6
D: .
CDR3: CASSYSIQGGEKLFF
DNA: TGTGCCAGCAGTTACTCGATACAGGGTGGGGAAAAACTGTTTTTT

size: .
J: TRBJ1-2
V: TRBV6-5
D: TRBD1
CDR3: CASSRGQGVYGYTF
DNA: TGTGCCAGCAGCCGGGGACAGGGTGTCTATGGCTACACCTTC

size: .
J: TRBJ2-3
V: TRBV19
D: TRBD1
CDR3: CATSDRSGTDTQYF
DNA: TGTGCCACCTCGGACAGGTCTGGCACAGATACGCAGTATTTT

size: .
J: TRBJ2-7
V: TRBV4-1
D: TRBD1
CDR3: CASSQPTGTGMSEQYF
DNA: TGCGCCAGCAGCCAACCGACCGGGACAGGAATGTCCGAGCAGTACTTC

size: .
J: TRBJ2-5
V: TRBV30
D: TRBD1
CDR3: CAGRTGPFGWETQYF
DNA: TGTGCCGGAAGGACAGGTCCCTTTGGGTGGGAGACCCAGTACTTC

size: .
J: TRBJ2-3
V: TRBV19
D: TRBD1
CDR3: CASSAYRGDSTDTQYF
DNA: TGTGCCAGTAGTGCCTACAGGGGCGATAGCACAGATACGCAGTATTTT

size: .
J: TRBJ1-1
V: TRBV11-2
D: TRBD1
CDR3: CASRFTIHGQGVTEAFF
DNA: TGTGCCAGCAGATTCACCATCCACGGACAGGGGGTTACTGAAGCTTTCTTT

size: .
J: TRBJ1-3
V: TRBV20-1
D: .
CDR3: CSVRGVNTIYF
DNA: TGCAGTGTCCGGGGTGTAAACACCATATATTTT

size: few
J: TRBJ1-2
V: TRBV5-1
D: TRBD1
CDR3: CASSSTGAYYGYTF
DNA: TGCGCCAGCAGCTCAACAGGGGCATACTATGGCTACACCTTC

size: .
J: TRBJ1-2
V: TRBV7-9
D: .
CDR3: CASSPTQRDYDGYTF
DNA: TGTGCCAGCAGCCCTACCCAACGGGACTACGATGGCTACACCTTC

size: .
J: TRBJ2-1
V: TRBV9
D: TRBD2
CDR3: CASSVVPGRESNEQFF
DNA: TGTGCCAGCAGCGTAGTTCCAGGGAGGGAGTCCAATGAGCAGTTCTTC

size: .
J: TRBJ2-2
V: TRBV14
D: .
CDR3: CASSLGQGRGELFF
DNA: TGTGCCAGCAGCCTGGGACAAGGGCGCGGGGAGCTGTTTTTT

size: .
J: TRBJ1-1
V: TRBV29-1
D: TRBD1
CDR3: CSVEQGAGTEAFF
DNA: TGCAGCGTGGAACAGGGGGCAGGGACTGAAGCTTTCTTT

size: .
J: TRBJ2-5
V: TRBV2
D: .
CDR3: CANLDSLETQYF
DNA: TGTGCCAACTTGGACAGTTTGGAGACCCAGTACTTC

size: .
J: TRBJ1-1
V: TRBV29-1
D: TRBD1
CDR3: CSVDSRDRGNTEAFF
DNA: TGCAGCGTTGACAGTCGCGACAGGGGGAACACTGAAGCTTTCTTT

size: .
J: TRBJ2-5
V: TRBV5-4
D: TRBD1
CDR3: CASSRTGQGSGTQYF
DNA: TGTGCCAGCAGCAGGACGGGACAGGGGTCGGGAACCCAGTACTTC

size: .
J: TRBJ2-1
V: TRBV6-1
D: .
CDR3: CASSEVGLWGPDTFF
DNA: TGTGCCAGCAGTGAAGTAGGTCTTTGGGGGCCGGACACGTTCTTC

size: .
J: TRBJ2-5
V: TRBV2
D: TRBD2
CDR3: CASSGTSGRETQYF
DNA: TGTGCCAGCAGTGGGACTAGCGGACGAGAGACCCAGTACTTC

size: once
J: TRBJ2-1
V: TRBV27
D: TRBD2
CDR3: CASSLGLEGAHGEQFF
DNA: TGTGCCAGCAGTTTGGGACTAGAAGGTGCCCACGGTGAGCAGTTCTTC

size: few
J: TRBJ1-4
V: TRBV6-1
D: .
CDR3: CASSELGGSEKLFF
DNA: TGTGCCAGCAGTGAACTGGGTGGGAGCGAAAAACTGTTTTTT